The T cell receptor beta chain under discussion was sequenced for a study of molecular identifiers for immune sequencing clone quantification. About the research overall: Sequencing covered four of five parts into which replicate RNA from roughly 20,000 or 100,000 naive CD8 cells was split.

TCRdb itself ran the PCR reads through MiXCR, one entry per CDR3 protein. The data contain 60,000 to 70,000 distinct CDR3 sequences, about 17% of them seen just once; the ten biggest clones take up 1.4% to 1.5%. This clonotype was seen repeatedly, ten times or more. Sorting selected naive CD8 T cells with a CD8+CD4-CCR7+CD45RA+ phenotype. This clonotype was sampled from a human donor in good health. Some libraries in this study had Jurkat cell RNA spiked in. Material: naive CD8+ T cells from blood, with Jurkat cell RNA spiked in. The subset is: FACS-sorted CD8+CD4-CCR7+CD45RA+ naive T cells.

CDR3 in DNA: TGTGCCAGCACCCTGGCGGCAGGAACCACGAACACCGGGGAGCTGTTTTTT. Its protein product is CASTLAAGTTNTGELFF. V and J are TRBV7-6 and TRBJ2-2; D not certain. This CDR3 contains 17 residues. Germline CDR1 and CDR2: SGHVS and FNYEAQ. With 7 bases removed from V and 0 bases from J, the gap between germline ends came to 18 bases. The full variable domain, with the rest looked up from reference TRBV7-6 and TRBJ2-2, is GAGVSQSPRYKVTKRGQDVALRCDPISGHVSLYWYRQALGQGPEFLTYFNYEAQQDKSGLPNDRFSAERPEGSISTLTIQRTEQRDSAMYRCASTLAAGTTNTGELFFGEGSRLTVL.